This T cell receptor (beta chain) is from a study of blood T cell repertoires in COVID-19. Study-level background: The cDNA or gDNA used as material had been derived from T cells, B-cell-depleted T cells, or PBMCs.

CDR1 LNHDA and CDR2 SQIVND come from the germline V gene (reference sequence). The ends were cut back, 3 bases at V and 0 bases at J, with 10 bases in the middle. The CDR3 spans 15 residues. TCRdb keeps only in-frame clones here, not all; method: immunoSEQ multiplex PCR. The table lists hundreds of thousands of clones, more than 80% of them singletons. The chain uses TRBV19 and TRBJ2-3; weak D call: TRBD2 (6 bases). Input material: PBMCs or T cells enriched from blood (not recorded which). The TCR sequence derives from a young man who had recovered from COVID-19. CDR3 sequence: CASSIYGTSTDTQYF. The CDR3, as DNA: TGTGCCAGTAGTATTTACGGGACTAGCACAGATACGCAGTATTTT.